Below are 6 T cell receptor beta chains sequenced from a single sample in a study of T cell changes during pregnancy in multiple sclerosis. Only in-frame clones appear in the TCRdb table, and some are missing; sequencing was by immunoSEQ multiplex PCR. This sample carries over 25,000 clones, 90% to 95% of them seen once, and the ten largest clones take around 0.42%. This specimen was CD4+ T cells from peripheral blood mononuclear cells, taken in the second trimester of pregnancy. The receptors shown here come from a female donor with multiple sclerosis, enrolled in a pregnancy study.

V is TRBV30 and J is TRBJ1-3; D gene uncertain. In germline, CDR1 is GTSNPN, CDR2 SVGIG (reference sequence). The CDR3 totals 12 residues. Trimming stripped 2 bases from V and 4 bases from J, with 6 bases between. DNA for the CDR3: TGTGCCTGGAGTCGAAGCGGAAACACCATATATTTT. This gives the protein CAWSRSGNTIYF.

The chain combines TRBV7-8 with TRBJ1-5; no reliable D call. The V gene's germline CDR1 is SGHVS and CDR2 FQNEAQ. The CDR3 consists of 14 residues. V was trimmed by 3 bases and J by 7 bases, leaving 13 bases between them. CDR3 residues: CASSFHGVRQPQHF. CDR3 coding DNA: TGTGCCAGCAGCTTCCACGGAGTACGACAGCCCCAGCATTTT.

The gene calls are TRBV5-1 and TRBJ2-1; 9 positions agree with TRBD2. J lost 9 bases, V lost 4 bases, and 2 bases had no gene match. From germline, CDR1 is SGHRS and CDR2 YFSETQ. The CDR3 totals 12 residues. The DNA of the CDR3 is TGCGCCAGCAGCCGGACTAGCGCTGAGCAGTTCTTC. This gives the protein CASSRTSAEQFF.

The chain couples TRBV18 to TRBJ1-5; tentatively, D is TRBD1 (5 bases). Germline loops: CDR1 KGHSH, CDR2 LQKENI. The CDR3 loop spans 14 amino acids. Trimming pared 3 bases from V and 4 bases from J, leaving 10 bases between. The CDR3 here is CASSPAGGNQPQHF. As DNA, the CDR3 is TGTGCCAGCTCACCTGCTGGGGGGAATCAGCCCCAGCATTTT.

This chain connects TRBV6-1 to TRBJ2-7; D is possibly TRBD1 (6 bases). This CDR3 is built from 12 residues. V was clipped by 6 bases and J by 3 bases, with 9 bases between them. CDR1 MNHNS and CDR2 SASEGT come from the germline V gene. The CDR3 bases are TGTGCCAGCAGGGGGGCCATCTACGAGCAGTACTTC. It is translated as CASRGAIYEQYF.

This chain uses TRBV5-1 with TRBJ2-1; TRBD2 agrees at 12 bases. Germline-derived CDR1 and CDR2 are SGHRS and YFSETQ. Trimming removed 6 bases from V and 5 bases from J; junction bases left unmatched: 12. There are 17 residues in the CDR3. The DNA for the CDR3 is TGCGCCAGCACCCTTGGTCCTAGCGGGAGGGCGAACAATGAGCAGTTCTTC. Its translation is CASTLGPSGRANNEQFF.